The 20 T cell receptor beta chains given below trace back to one sample, sequenced in a study of Tregs in tolerant kidney transplant recipients. Here immunoSEQ multiplex PCR was the method, and the copy in TCRdb shows in-frame clones only, minus some. The profile covers about 64,000 clones, with 95% to 98% appearing a single time and 0.34% taken by the ten largest. Specimen: Tregs from blood, collected before the transplant. The receptors derive from a human donor who received a combined kidney and bone marrow transplant.

Written as DNA, the CDR3 is TGTGCCAGCAGCCGGGGACAGCTTAACTATGGCTACACCTTC. Translating gives CASSRGQLNYGYTF. The chain links TRBV27 to TRBJ1-2, with 7 bases fitting TRBD1. The V gene end was trimmed by 6 bases and the J gene end by 1 base; junction bases not matched to a gene: 5. The germline V gene encodes CDR1 MNHEY and CDR2 SMNVEV (reference sequence). The CDR3 length is 14 residues.

The rearrangement joins TRBV7-9 to TRBJ1-2, with 7 bases matching TRBD1. The germline CDR1 and CDR2 sequences are SEHNR and FQNEAQ (reference sequence). The CDR3 contains 13 residues. J was trimmed by 3 bases and V by 6 bases; bases with no gene match: 4. CDR3 nucleotides: TGTGCCAGCAGGCTAGGACAGGACTATGGCTACACCTTC. Amino acids: CASRLGQDYGYTF.

The chain is built from TRBV7-2 and TRBJ2-7; perhaps TRBD1 as D (5 bases). The V gene's germline CDR1 is SGHTA and CDR2 FQGNSA. Trimming pared 6 bases from V and 3 bases from J, leaving 15 bases between. The CDR3 totals 14 residues. This CDR3 is CASSPNPRGYEQYF. DNA of the CDR3: TGTGCCAGCAGTCCCAACCCTAGGGGCTACGAGCAGTACTTC.

This clone was detected only once. The chain couples TRBV5-1 to TRBJ1-1; D is uncertain. The CDR3 loop spans 15 amino acids. CDR1 SGHRS and CDR2 YFSETQ come from the germline V gene. V was trimmed by 1 base and J by 0 bases, leaving 10 bases between them. CDR3 sequence reads: CASSLFRQVNTEAFF. CDR3 nucleotide sequence: TGCGCCAGCAGCTTGTTTAGGCAGGTGAACACTGAAGCTTTCTTT.

The J gene is TRBJ1-2, the V gene TRBV4-1; possibly TRBD1 for D (6 bases). The CDR3 is 19 residues long. Germline CDR1 reads MGHRA; CDR2 reads YSYEKL. Trimming stripped 0 bases from V and 5 bases from J, with 25 bases between. CDR3 sequence: CASSQDGPSAGVLLYGYTF. The CDR3 DNA reads TGCGCCAGCAGCCAAGATGGCCCATCAGCAGGGGTCCTACTATATGGCTACACCTTC.

The chain employs TRBV5-4 and TRBJ2-1; 10 nucleotides match TRBD1. After removal of 1 base from V and 6 bases from J, the junction contained 4 bases not matched to a gene. CDR3 size: 15 residues. Per germline, CDR1 SGHNT and CDR2 YYREEE (reference sequence). The CDR3: CASSLLGTGANEQFF. The CDR3 nucleotides are TGTGCCAGCAGCTTGTTGGGGACAGGGGCCAATGAGCAGTTCTTC.

The chain links TRBV9 to TRBJ2-2; no clear D. The CDR3 is 14 amino acids. Germline V gene data show CDR1 as SGDLS and CDR2 as YYNGEE. Trimming removed 0 bases from V and 0 bases from J, with 3 bases in between. For the CDR3, the DNA is TGTGCCAGCAGCGTAGCGGCGAACACCGGGGAGCTGTTTTTT. Translating it yields CASSVAANTGELFF.

The chain joins TRBV9 to TRBJ2-3; D possibly corresponds to TRBD1 (5 bases). Germline CDR1 reads SGDLS; CDR2 reads YYNGEE. Trimming took off 0 bases at V and 3 bases at J, with 14 bases between the two ends. The CDR3 loop spans 16 amino acids. The DNA of the CDR3 is TGTGCCAGCAGCGTAGTAGGGGCCCGATTTACAGATACGCAGTATTTT. Residues: CASSVVGARFTDTQYF. The variable domain in full, with the rest retrieved from reference TRBV9 and TRBJ2-3, is DSGVTQTPKHLITATGQRVTLRCSPRSGDLSVYWYQQSLDQGLQFLIQYYNGEERAKGNILERFSAQQFPDLHSELNLSSLELGDSALYFCASSVVGARFTDTQYFGPGTRLTVL.

This sequence joins TRBV6-6 and TRBJ2-1; possible D gene TRBD2, 5 bases. This CDR3 is 14 amino acids long. The V end lost 7 bases, the J end lost 6 bases, and 16 bases lay between the germline ends. CDR1 MNHNY and CDR2 SVGAGI come from the germline V gene (reference sequence). The CDR3 reads CASNPPGFGNEQFF. CDR3 DNA: TGTGCCAGCAATCCTCCGGGGTTCGGCAATGAGCAGTTCTTC.

This clone showed up just a few times. This chain joins TRBV27 and TRBJ1-2; D is undetermined. The germline V gene encodes CDR1 MNHEY and CDR2 SMNVEV (reference sequence). The CDR3 consists of 17 residues. Trimming removed 5 bases at V and 2 bases at J, with 21 bases between. CDR3 sequence reads: CASSPYPGRVPNYGYTF. The DNA of the CDR3 is TGTGCCAGCAGTCCATATCCCGGGAGGGTACCCAACTATGGCTACACCTTC.

The V call is TRBV4-2, the J call TRBJ2-3; possible D gene TRBD1, 6 bases. The germline gives CDR1 LGHNA, CDR2 YNFKEQ. The CDR3 sequence is 16 residues long. The ends were cut back, 2 bases at V and 4 bases at J, with 16 bases in the middle. CDR3 loop: CASSQSRTGSSDTQYF. The CDR3 nucleotides read TGTGCCAGCAGCCAATCACGAACAGGGAGTTCAGATACGCAGTATTTT.

J is TRBJ1-3 and V is TRBV7-9; 8 bases map to TRBD1. Germline values: CDR1 SEHNR, CDR2 FQNEAQ (reference sequence). CDR3 length: 15 residues. Germline trimming cut 4 bases from V and 2 bases from J; bases unmatched to any gene: 4. CDR3 in amino acids: CASSSTGGAGNTIYF. CDR3 nucleotide sequence: TGTGCCAGCAGCTCCACAGGGGGAGCTGGAAACACCATATATTTT.

The chain recombines TRBV11-2 with TRBJ2-6; 7 bases line up with TRBD2. CDR1 and CDR2 from the germline V gene are SGHAT and FQNNGV. J lost 2 bases, V lost 2 bases, and 9 bases had no gene match. The CDR3 contains 18 residues. The CDR3 spells CASSLYGTGGAGANVLTF. CDR3 DNA: TGTGCCAGCAGCTTATACGGGACGGGAGGTGCTGGGGCCAACGTCCTGACTTTC.

The gene calls are TRBV6-1 and TRBJ1-5, with TRBD1 matching 8 bases. The CDR3 extends over 13 amino acids. Germline assignment: CDR1 MNHNS and CDR2 SASEGT. V trimming: 7 bases; J trimming: 5 bases; junction bases outside the gene matches: 4. The CDR3 sequence is CASTKQGDQPQHF. Written as DNA, the CDR3 is TGTGCCAGCACCAAACAGGGGGATCAGCCCCAGCATTTT.

The chain uses TRBV28 and TRBJ1-4, with 11 bases that match TRBD1. This CDR3 is 13 amino acids long. Trimming cost V 4 bases and J 13 bases; bases outside gene matches: 5. In germline, CDR1 is MDHEN, CDR2 SYDVKM. The CDR3 spells CASSSPGQGGLFF. The CDR3 bases are TGTGCCAGCAGTTCCCCGGGACAGGGGGGACTGTTTTTT.

This chain joins TRBV30 and TRBJ1-2; perhaps TRBD1 as D (5 bases). The CDR3 totals 13 residues. Germline assignment: CDR1 GTSNPN and CDR2 SVGIG (reference sequence). The ends were cut back, 5 bases at V and 6 bases at J, with 16 bases in the middle. The CDR3 nucleotides read TGTGCCTGGGATGCGTGGACATCGAATGGCTACACCTTC. Translating gives CAWDAWTSNGYTF.

J is TRBJ1-1 and V is TRBV7-2, with 8 bases aligning to TRBD1. The CDR3 runs 14 residues. Germline assignment: CDR1 SGHTA and CDR2 FQGNSA. J lost 5 bases, V lost 3 bases, and 5 bases had no gene match. CDR3 loop: CASSLDRVGTEAFF. The CDR3 region has the DNA TGTGCCAGCAGCTTGGACAGGGTTGGGACTGAAGCTTTCTTT.

This chain connects TRBV27 to TRBJ2-2; 10 bases agree with TRBD2. Per the germline V gene, CDR1 is MNHEY and CDR2 is SMNVEV (reference sequence). The V gene end was trimmed by 8 bases and the J gene end by 5 bases; junction bases not matched to a gene: 8. The CDR3 covers 15 residues. This CDR3 reads CASGWSGGGTGELFF. Here the CDR3 DNA reads TGTGCCAGCGGATGGAGCGGGGGGGGAACCGGGGAGCTGTTTTTT.

The V and J genes are TRBV5-4 and TRBJ2-2, with 9 bases lining up with TRBD2. Per germline, CDR1 SGHNT and CDR2 YYREEE (reference sequence). The V and J ends lost 0 bases and 3 bases, in that order; junction bases with no gene match: 9. The CDR3 loop spans 18 amino acids. CDR3 sequence: CASSLGVRGGLDTGELFF. The CDR3 bases are TGTGCCAGCAGCTTGGGAGTGCGGGGGGGCTTGGACACCGGGGAGCTGTTTTTT.

The sample holds one count of this clone. This chain joins TRBV7-9 and TRBJ2-2; 10 nucleotides agree with TRBD2. With V trimmed by 7 bases and J by 6 bases, 11 bases remained unmatched. The CDR3 is made up of 16 amino acids. Germline values: CDR1 SEHNR, CDR2 FQNEAQ (reference sequence). DNA of the CDR3: TGTGCCAGCACCCCACGATCTAGCGGGGGTCCCGGGGAGCTGTTTTTT. Amino acid sequence: CASTPRSSGGPGELFF. Drawing the rest from reference TRBV7-9 and TRBJ2-2, the complete variable domain is DTGVSQNPRHKITKRGQNVTFRCDPISEHNRLYWYRQTLGQGPEFLTYFQNEAQLEKSRLLSDRFSAERPKGSFSTLEIQRTEQGDSAMYLCASTPRSSGGPGELFFGEGSRLTVL.